A single sample is the source of the 22 T cell receptor beta chains below, sequenced in a study of T cell clonality in common variable immunodeficiency. Study findings and constraints: Reportedly, TCR beta sequences from common variable immunodeficiency showed fewer deletions and N-nucleotide insertions.

The protocol was immunoSEQ multiplex PCR, while the TCRdb copy is restricted to in-frame clones and leaves out a portion. Listed for the sample are some 27,000 clones, none seen a single time. These receptors have no identified antigens. The sample consisted of peripheral blood mononuclear cells. The receptors were sampled from a human donor with common variable immunodeficiency.

This clone was seen many times. The read falls 3 residues short of the CDR3 end, and the missing part is taken from the germline J gene. The rearrangement links TRBV6-2 or TRBV6-3 to TRBJ2-7; 7 bases line up with TRBD2. J was trimmed by 3 bases and V by 5 bases; bases with no gene match: 10. CDR3 length: 15 amino acids. Germline-derived CDR1 and CDR2 are MNHEY and SVGEGT. The CDR3: CASSGPRGGGYEQYF. The sequenced part of the CDR3 DNA is TGTGCCAGCAGTGGTCCGAGGGGCGGGGGCTACGAG.

Of note for this clone: The DNA ends 3 residues before the CDR3 does, and the rest of the CDR3 is filled in from the germline J gene. The rearrangement links TRBV19 to TRBJ2-1, with D unclear. V dropped 9 bases and J dropped 9 bases, with 12 bases sitting between them. Germline CDR1 and CDR2: LNHDA and SQIVND (reference sequence). CDR3 length equals 11 residues. This CDR3 reads CARPQAREQFF. The covered CDR3 bases are TGTGCCAGACCCCAAGCGCGTGAG.

As for this clone: Read coverage stops 3 residues before the CDR3 terminus; the germline J gene supplies the remainder. The gene calls are TRBV7-3 and TRBJ1-6; 7 bases fit TRBD1. The CDR3 loop spans 15 amino acids. Germline-derived CDR1 and CDR2 are SGHTA and FQGTGA. J gave up 3 bases and V 4 bases, and 3 bases lay outside the gene matches. The CDR3 here is CASSSTGNYNSPLHF. The covered CDR3 bases are TGTGCCAGCAGCTCGACAGGGAACTATAATTCACCC.

In its sample, this clone was seen many times. Sequencing ends 3 residues short of the CDR3 end; the germline J gene provides the rest. This chain connects TRBV27 to TRBJ1-1; 11 nucleotides line up with TRBD1. Losses at the gene ends were 0 bases for V and 7 bases for J; bases not matched to a gene: 4. The CDR3 totals 15 residues. Germline CDR1 and CDR2: MNHEY and SMNVEV (reference sequence). The CDR3 bases that were read are TGTGCCAGCAGTTTATCTCCCGGGACAGGGGGTGAA. Translated: CASSLSPGTGGE. The whole CDR3 is CASSLSPGTGGEAFF.

In regard to this clone: The sequence runs out 3 residues before the end of the CDR3; the remainder is reconstructed from the germline J gene. This rearrangement joins TRBV19 to TRBJ1-2; D possibly corresponds to TRBD1 (5 bases). CDR3 length equals 16 residues. Germline V lookup: CDR1 LNHDA, CDR2 SQIVND (reference sequence). This CDR3 is CASSVDLAGTGNEYTF. CDR3 bases read: TGTGCCAGTAGTGTCGACCTAGCGGGGACGGGTAATGAG. Together with reference TRBV19 and TRBJ1-2, the CDR3 gives the full variable domain: DGGITQSPKYLFRKEGQNVTLSCEQNLNHDAMYWYRQDPGQGLRLIYYSQIVNDFQKGDIAEGYSVSREKKESFPLTVTSAQKNPTAFYLCASSVDLAGTGNEYTFGSGTRLTVV.

As to this clone: The read halts 3 residues ahead of the CDR3 end, with the missing end drawn from the germline J gene. The chain combines TRBV7-6 with TRBJ2-1; 15 bases are shared with TRBD2. After removal of 1 base from V and 3 bases from J, the junction contained 4 bases not matched to a gene. Germline V gene sequence: CDR1 SGHVS, CDR2 FNYEAQ. The CDR3 length is 18 residues. CDR3 bases read: TGTGCCAGCAGCTTAGTCGGACTAGCGGGGGGGTTCTACAATGAG. Translation: CASSLVGLAGGFYNE. The CDR3 reads in full as CASSLVGLAGGFYNEQFF.

This clone has a handful of counts. The read terminates 3 residues before the CDR3 end, so the remaining end is supplied by the germline J gene. V gene TRBV19 combines with J gene TRBJ1-1; TRBD1 is a possible D gene (5 bases). V was shortened by 3 bases and J by 2 bases, with 19 bases between the two germline ends. The CDR3 totals 17 residues. In germline, CDR1 is LNHDA, CDR2 SQIVND (reference sequence). CDR3 DNA, as far as it was read: TGTGCCAGTAGTATCGGGGGTGGGCGGGAATACAACACTGAA. Translation: CASSIGGGREYNTE. The entire CDR3 is CASSIGGGREYNTEAFF.

This clone was detected a few times. One end of the junction varies from germline; a read error may be responsible. The CDR3 end falls 3 residues outside the read, so it is completed with the germline J gene. The V gene is TRBV7-7, the J gene TRBJ2-5; 8 bases are shared with TRBD1. CDR1 SSHAT and CDR2 FNYEAQ come from the germline V gene (reference sequence). This CDR3 region has 13 residues. The CDR3 spells CASSRTGYETQYF. CDR3 DNA (partial): TGTGCTAGCAGCCGGACAGGGTATGAGACC.

This clone was seen many times. The CDR3 end falls 3 residues outside the read, so it is completed with the germline J gene. V gene TRBV30 combines with J gene TRBJ2-1, with no clear D. Trimming removed 4 bases at V and 2 bases at J, with 6 bases between. The CDR3 contains 12 residues. Germline V gene sequence: CDR1 GTSNPN, CDR2 SVGIG (reference sequence). CDR3 in amino acids: CAWKLTYNEQFF. CDR3 bases read: TGTGCCTGGAAACTCACCTACAATGAG.

This clone was seen repeatedly, ten times or more. The read ends 3 residues before the CDR3 terminus; that terminus is restored from the germline J gene. The gene calls are TRBV6-4 and TRBJ2-1, with 11 positions matching TRBD2. J was trimmed by 7 bases and V by 5 bases; bases with no gene match: 4. The CDR3 covers 14 residues. Looked up from germline, CDR1 is MRHNA and CDR2 is SNTAGT. The DNA read from the CDR3 is TGTGCCAGCAGTCTAGCGGGGGGTCTGAATGAG. Its protein is CASSLAGGLNE. The full CDR3 reads CASSLAGGLNEQFF.

A few counts support this clone. Coverage ceases 3 residues before the CDR3 finishes, and the germline J gene fills in the end. The chain employs TRBV18 and TRBJ2-5; D gene ambiguous. Germline V lookup: CDR1 KGHSH, CDR2 LQKENI. The CDR3 has 14 amino acids. The V gene lost 3 bases and the J gene lost 6 bases, with 14 bases spanning the gap. Here the CDR3 reads CASSPAKVMQTQYF. The CDR3 bases that were read are TGTGCCAGCTCACCGGCCAAGGTGATGCAGACC. Combining the CDR3 with reference TRBV18 and TRBJ2-5 gives the whole variable domain NAGVMQNPRHLVRRRGQEARLRCSPMKGHSHVYWYRQLPEEGLKFMVYLQKENIIDESGMPKERFSAEFPKEGPSILRIQQVVRGDSAAYFCASSPAKVMQTQYFGPGTRLLVL.

This clone was recorded at least ten times. The CDR3 end is not reached by the read, which stops 3 residues before it; the germline J gene fills it in. The rearrangement uses TRBV6-2 or TRBV6-3 and TRBJ2-1; D ambiguous. Germline CDR1 MNHEY, CDR2 SVGEGT. The V end lost 5 bases, the J end lost 0 bases, and 5 bases lay between the germline ends. The CDR3 extends over 13 amino acids. CDR3 amino acids: CASSPSSYNEQFF. CDR3 DNA (partial): TGTGCCAGCAGTCCTAGCTCCTACAATGAG.

On this clone itself: The read gets to within 3 residues of the CDR3 end, and the germline J gene fills in the rest. The chain carries TRBV30 and TRBJ2-1; TRBD1 matches 8 bases. CDR1 GTSNPN and CDR2 SVGIG come from the germline V gene (reference sequence). The length of the CDR3 is 12 residues. V was clipped by 5 bases and J by 4 bases; unmatched bases: 1. The part of the CDR3 DNA that was read is TGTGCCTGGGGACAGGGATACAATGAG. Protein: CAWGQGYNE. The full CDR3 is CAWGQGYNEQFF.

Regarding this clone: The read gets to within 3 residues of the CDR3 end, and the germline J gene fills in the rest. This chain links TRBV30 with TRBJ2-5; the D call may be TRBD1 or TRBD2 (5 bases each). Germline V gene sequence: CDR1 GTSNPN, CDR2 SVGIG (reference sequence). The CDR3 consists of 12 residues. V dropped 6 bases and J dropped 7 bases, with 15 bases sitting between them. The covered CDR3 bases are TGTGCCTGCAGGGCTATGAGGGGGACC. It codes for CACRAMRGT. The entire CDR3 is CACRAMRGTQYF.

This clone has more than one count but fewer than ten. The sequence runs out 3 residues before the end of the CDR3; the remainder is reconstructed from the germline J gene. The V gene is TRBV18, the J gene TRBJ2-7; possibly TRBD1 for D (5 bases). Germline V gene lookup returns CDR1 KGHSH and CDR2 LQKENI. V was cut by 6 bases and J by 2 bases, with 11 bases left in between. The CDR3 consists of 13 residues. CDR3 DNA (partial): TGTGCCAGCTCCCATGGGGCTACCTACGAG. Translated: CASSHGATYE. The entire CDR3 is CASSHGATYEQYF.

The CDR3 bases that were read are TGTGCCAGCAGTGAAGTGGGGGGGCTTAATTCACCC. This sequence encodes CASSEVGGLNSP. The whole CDR3 region reads CASSEVGGLNSPLHF. The V call is TRBV6-1, the J call TRBJ1-6, with D perhaps matching TRBD1 (6 bases). The DNA ends 3 residues before the CDR3 does, and the rest of the CDR3 is filled in from the germline J gene. V was shortened by 1 base and J by 6 bases, with 10 bases between the two germline ends. Per the germline V gene, CDR1 is MNHNS and CDR2 is SASEGT. The length of the CDR3 is 15 residues.

As regards this clone: Read coverage stops 3 residues before the CDR3 terminus; the germline J gene supplies the remainder. The chain joins TRBV20-1 to TRBJ2-7, with D possibly being TRBD1 (6 bases). Germline lookup yields CDR1 DFQATT and CDR2 SNEGSKA (reference sequence). The CDR3 runs to 13 residues. V was trimmed by 7 bases and J by 0 bases, leaving 13 bases between them. CDR3 bases read: TGCAGTGTTCCACAGGGAAGCTCCTACGAG. This translates into CSVPQGSSYE. In full, the CDR3 is CSVPQGSSYEQYF.

The sample holds many counts of this clone. The sequenced fragment ends 3 residues before the CDR3 boundary, so the rest is inferred from the germline J gene. The chain links TRBV20-1 to TRBJ2-5; possibly TRBD1 for D (5 bases). Germline V gives CDR1 DFQATT, CDR2 SNEGSKA (reference sequence). This CDR3 is built from 17 residues. V was clipped by 1 base and J by 4 bases, with 22 bases between them. The sequenced part of the CDR3 DNA is TGCAGTGCTAGAGGAAGGGGTGTATTATTCAGCCTAGAGACC. Protein: CSARGRGVLFSLET. The entire CDR3 sequence reads CSARGRGVLFSLETQYF.

Remarks on this clone: The read halts 3 residues ahead of the CDR3 end, with the missing end drawn from the germline J gene. V is TRBV7-3 and J is TRBJ2-5; tentatively, D is TRBD2 (7 bases). Germline V CDR1 and CDR2: SGHTA, FQGTGA. V was pared by 5 bases and J by 4 bases, with 17 bases between. The CDR3 has 15 amino acids. The DNA read from the CDR3 is TGTGCCAGCAGCCGACAAACAGGGAGGGGAGAGACC. This encodes CASSRQTGRGET. The complete CDR3 reads CASSRQTGRGETQYF.

This clone has ten or more counts. The read is 3 residues too short to cover the CDR3 end, so that end is filled in from the germline J gene. The rearrangement uses TRBV11-2 and TRBJ2-3; 8 bases match TRBD1. This CDR3 is built from 15 residues. Germline CDR1 SGHAT, CDR2 FQNNGV. Germline trimming cut 5 bases from V and 1 base from J; bases unmatched to any gene: 5. The CDR3 is CASSPPGQGTDTQYF. Incomplete CDR3 DNA: TGTGCCAGCAGCCCCCCGGGACAGGGCACAGATACG. The full variable domain, with the rest looked up from reference TRBV11-2 and TRBJ2-3, is EAGVAQSPRYKIIEKRQSVAFWCNPISGHATLYWYQQILGQGPKLLIQFQNNGVVDDSQLPKDRFSAERLKGVDSTLKIQPAKLEDSAVYLCASSPPGQGTDTQYFGPGTRLTVL.

This clone was seen more than once but under ten times. The read terminates 3 residues before the CDR3 end, so the remaining end is supplied by the germline J gene. This chain links TRBV19 with TRBJ1-2; 7 bases agree with TRBD1. The CDR3 is made up of 15 amino acids. J lost 5 bases, V lost 6 bases, and 12 bases had no gene match. Germline V CDR1 and CDR2: LNHDA, SQIVND (reference sequence). The CDR3 sequence is CASRPTGAHRYGYTF. The part of the CDR3 DNA that was read is TGTGCCAGTAGACCTACAGGGGCCCATCGGTATGGC.

This clone was seen ten or more times. Germline and junction disagree at one end, which may indicate a read error. The read ends 3 residues shy of where the CDR3 ends; the end is completed using the germline J gene. The chain links TRBV4-2 to TRBJ1-1; 9 bases line up with TRBD1. Germline lookup yields CDR1 LGHNA and CDR2 YNFKEQ. This CDR3 is 15 amino acids long. The sequenced CDR3 bases are TGCGCCAGCAGCCAAGATATAAGGGACAGGGTATCA. Translating it yields CASSQDIRDRVS. The full CDR3 sequence reads CASSQDIRDRVSAFF.